Listed here are 26 T cell receptor beta chains from one sample, sequenced in a study of radiotherapy plus CTLA-4 blockade in lung cancer. Sequenced by immunoSEQ multiplex PCR; TCRdb stores in-frame clones only, minus some. The data show about 50,000 clones, about 85% seen once. Sequencing used peripheral blood, obtained from a patient treated with radiotherapy plus ipilimumab. These receptors all come from a human donor with non-small cell lung cancer whose response to radiotherapy plus ipilimumab could not be evaluated.

CDR3 coding DNA: TGTGCCAGCAGTCCCCTTCCCATCGGGACAGCTAACTATGGCTACACCTTC. This gives the protein CASSPLPIGTANYGYTF. J is TRBJ1-2 and V is TRBV28, with TRBD1 matching 7 bases. The CDR3 contains 17 residues. V shed 5 bases, J shed 0 bases, and the junction held 12 bases outside the gene matches. The V gene's germline CDR1 is MDHEN and CDR2 SYDVKM.

This chain joins TRBV5-5 and TRBJ2-1; D remains ambiguous. The germline CDR1 and CDR2 sequences are SGHKS and YYEKEE (reference sequence). The CDR3 loop spans 13 amino acids. Trimming stripped 0 bases from V and 6 bases from J, with 7 bases between. In DNA, the CDR3 is TGTGCCAGCAGCTTGGACAGTGGCAATGAGCAGTTCTTC. As protein: CASSLDSGNEQFF.

V and J are TRBV4-3 and TRBJ2-1; D perhaps matches TRBD1 (5 bases). Germline V gene sequence: CDR1 LGHNA, CDR2 YSLEER. Between the trimmed V and J ends, which lost 0 bases and 6 bases, there was a span of 12 bases. This CDR3 is 15 amino acids long. The chain's CDR3 is CASSQDWAGRNEQFF. The DNA for the CDR3 is TGCGCCAGCAGCCAAGATTGGGCAGGGCGCAATGAGCAGTTCTTC.

This clone was seen a single time. V and J are TRBV19 and TRBJ1-5; 8 nucleotides match TRBD1. Germline V gene sequence: CDR1 LNHDA, CDR2 SQIVND (reference sequence). Unmatched junction bases numbered 4, after V lost 9 bases and J lost 3 bases. The CDR3 has 13 residues. CDR3 sequence reads: CASWDRFNQPQHF. In DNA, the CDR3 is TGTGCCAGCTGGGACAGGTTCAATCAGCCCCAGCATTTT.

The rearrangement links TRBV5-1 to TRBJ1-1; 12 bases match TRBD1. Trimming removed 3 bases from V and 6 bases from J; junction bases left unmatched: 3. Germline CDR1 and CDR2: SGHRS and YFSETQ. The CDR3 has 14 amino acids. The CDR3 loop reads CASSWGQGAPEAFF. The CDR3 coding sequence is TGCGCCAGCAGCTGGGGACAGGGGGCCCCTGAAGCTTTCTTT.

The V and J genes are TRBV6-6 and TRBJ1-2; D call uncertain. V lost 2 bases to trimming and J lost 4 bases, with 5 bases between them. Germline V lookup: CDR1 MNHNY, CDR2 SVGAGI (reference sequence). This CDR3 region has 12 residues. CDR3 protein: CASSYVSYGYTF. CDR3 nucleotide sequence: TGTGCCAGCAGTTACGTGAGCTATGGCTACACCTTC.

The CDR3 spells CASNLQGAAEAFF. CDR3 coding DNA: TGTGCCAGCAACCTACAGGGGGCCGCTGAAGCTTTCTTT. V is TRBV6-5 and J is TRBJ1-1, with 9 bases matching TRBD1. This CDR3 region has 13 residues. Looked up from germline, CDR1 is MNHEY and CDR2 is SVGAGI. V was clipped by 7 bases and J by 6 bases; unmatched bases: 6.

The chain links TRBV4-1 to TRBJ2-3, with 9 positions matching TRBD2. V lost 1 base and J lost 2; bases outside the gene matches: 4. Germline CDR1 is MGHRA and CDR2 is YSYEKL. This CDR3 has 16 residues. The CDR3: CASSQVLAGVTDTQYF. In DNA form, the CDR3 reads TGCGCCAGCAGCCAAGTATTAGCGGGAGTCACAGATACGCAGTATTTT.

V gene TRBV18 combines with J gene TRBJ2-2; 8 bases are a match to TRBD2. Trimming cost V 8 bases and J 3 bases; bases outside gene matches: 5. Germline values: CDR1 KGHSH, CDR2 LQKENI. This CDR3 has 14 amino acids. For the CDR3, the DNA is TGTGCCAGCCGCCAGCGGGAGTACACCGGGGAGCTGTTTTTT. As protein: CASRQREYTGELFF.

This chain links TRBV7-2 with TRBJ2-7; TRBD1 agrees at 10 bases. There are 14 residues in the CDR3. Germline V lookup: CDR1 SGHTA, CDR2 FQGNSA. Unmatched junction bases numbered 5, after V lost 2 bases and J lost 7 bases. CDR3 residues: CASSLRQGAKEQYF. In nucleotides, the CDR3 is TGTGCCAGCAGCTTAAGACAGGGGGCGAAGGAGCAGTACTTC.

The V and J genes are TRBV27 and TRBJ2-3; 10 bases are a match to TRBD1. V dropped 4 bases and J dropped 4; count of bases not matched to a gene: 17. This CDR3 is built from 19 residues. Germline V gene lookup returns CDR1 MNHEY and CDR2 SMNVEV (reference sequence). This chain's CDR3 is CASSSTGTGALIPADTQYF. The CDR3 DNA follows: TGTGCCAGCAGTTCAACCGGGACAGGGGCGTTAATCCCCGCAGATACGCAGTATTTT.

V and J are TRBV19 and TRBJ1-1, with 7 nucleotides matching TRBD1. Germline V CDR1 and CDR2: LNHDA, SQIVND (reference sequence). Germline trimming cut 8 bases from V and 1 base from J; bases unmatched to any gene: 1. The CDR3 contains 12 residues. CDR3 sequence (DNA): TGTGCCAGTGGGGACAGGAACACTGAAGCTTTCTTT. Its protein product is CASGDRNTEAFF.

The table lists this clone with a count of one. The CDR3 is CASSYGRVFTDTQYF. The CDR3 DNA sequence: TGTGCCAGCAGTTATGGCAGGGTCTTTACAGATACGCAGTATTTT. V and J are TRBV28 and TRBJ2-3; the D gene is possibly TRBD1 (5 bases). V shed 4 bases and J shed 3 bases, with 14 bases lying between them. Germline values: CDR1 MDHEN, CDR2 SYDVKM. The CDR3 contains 15 residues.

The chain carries TRBV28 and TRBJ1-3; a weak D match, TRBD1 (6 bases). The length of the CDR3 is 16 residues. Germline CDR1 is MDHEN and CDR2 is SYDVKM. Trimming removed 6 bases at V and 0 bases at J, with 15 bases between. The CDR3 sequence: CASSHYRVLSGNTIYF. Here the CDR3 DNA reads TGTGCCAGCAGCCACTACAGGGTACTCTCTGGAAACACCATATATTTT.

V gene TRBV7-2 combines with J gene TRBJ2-2; 15 nucleotides line up with TRBD2. Trimming at V came to 0 bases and at J to 6 bases, leaving 8 bases not matched to a gene. This CDR3 contains 19 residues. CDR1 is SGHTA, CDR2 FQGNSA, per germline. The CDR3 DNA reads as TGTGCCAGCAGCTTAGCGGTGGGACTAGCGGGAGGCCGTCCCGGGGAGCTGTTTTTT. Protein: CASSLAVGLAGGRPGELFF. The variable domain in full, completed from reference TRBV7-2 and TRBJ2-2, reads GAGVSQSPSNKVTEKGKDVELRCDPISGHTALYWYRQSLGQGLEFLIYFQGNSAPDKSGLPSDRFSAERTGGSVSTLTIQRTQQEDSAVYLCASSLAVGLAGGRPGELFFGEGSRLTVL.

The V call is TRBV7-9, the J call TRBJ2-7; no reliable D call. V was trimmed by 1 base and J by 3 bases, leaving 7 bases between them. The CDR3 runs to 13 residues. Germline V lookup: CDR1 SEHNR, CDR2 FQNEAQ (reference sequence). The CDR3 DNA sequence: TGTGCCAGCAGCTTAGGACAAATCTACGAGCAGTACTTC. Residues: CASSLGQIYEQYF.

The chain couples TRBV11-1 to TRBJ2-1, with D possibly TRBD2 on 5 matching bases. The V end lost 2 bases, the J end lost 4 bases, and 12 bases lay between the germline ends. From germline, CDR1 is SGHAT and CDR2 FQDESV (reference sequence). The CDR3 sequence is 15 residues long. The CDR3 loop is CASSLNPGYYNEQFF. Written as DNA, the CDR3 is TGTGCCAGCAGCTTAAACCCGGGGTATTACAATGAGCAGTTCTTC.

J is TRBJ1-2 and V is TRBV28; D perhaps matches TRBD1 (6 bases). Trimming removed 5 bases at V and 0 bases at J, with 7 bases between. Germline V gene sequence: CDR1 MDHEN, CDR2 SYDVKM. This CDR3 contains 13 residues. CDR3 in amino acids: CASSGGANYGYTF. The CDR3 nucleotides are TGTGCCAGCAGTGGGGGCGCTAACTATGGCTACACCTTC.

This chain joins TRBV11-2 and TRBJ2-7; TRBD1 matches at 7 bases. In germline, CDR1 is SGHAT, CDR2 FQNNGV. With 1 base clipped from V and 5 bases from J, the junction kept 8 bases outside the gene matches. This CDR3 spans 15 amino acids. The CDR3 spells CASSLGDKGADEQYF. The CDR3 coding sequence is TGTGCCAGCAGCTTAGGAGACAAGGGGGCTGACGAGCAGTACTTC.

This clone was picked up a small number of times. This chain connects TRBV27 to TRBJ2-1; 11 nucleotides line up with TRBD2. Germline V gives CDR1 MNHEY, CDR2 SMNVEV (reference sequence). V shed 4 bases, J shed 3 bases, and the junction held 14 bases outside the gene matches. CDR3 length equals 19 residues. The DNA for the CDR3 is TGTGCCAGCAGTTCGGGTAGCGGGAGGGCCGGGCGATACTACAATGAGCAGTTCTTC. It yields the protein CASSSGSGRAGRYYNEQFF.

V usage is TRBV6-5 and J usage is TRBJ1-5; D is perhaps TRBD1 (5 bases). This CDR3 spans 12 amino acids. Germline assignment: CDR1 MNHEY and CDR2 SVGAGI. Trimming removed 2 bases at V and 9 bases at J, with 8 bases between. CDR3 amino acids: CASSYPQGPQHF. CDR3 in DNA: TGTGCCAGCAGTTACCCTCAGGGGCCCCAGCATTTT.

The genes are TRBV2 and TRBJ2-5, with 10 positions matching TRBD2. This CDR3 is 16 amino acids long. CDR1 is SNHLY and CDR2 is FYNNEI in the germline V gene. Unmatched junction bases numbered 11, after V lost 5 bases and J lost 5 bases. The chain's CDR3 is CASSQLAGMGEETQYF. CDR3 nucleotide sequence: TGTGCCAGCAGTCAACTAGCGGGGATGGGGGAGGAGACCCAGTACTTC. The full variable domain, with the rest looked up from reference TRBV2 and TRBJ2-5, is EPEVTQTPSHQVTQMGQEVILRCVPISNHLYFYWYRQILGQKVEFLVSFYNNEISEKSEIFDDQFSVERPDGSNFTLKIRSTKLEDSAMYFCASSQLAGMGEETQYFGPGTRLLVL.

The chain is built from TRBV6-1 and TRBJ1-6; perhaps TRBD1 as D (6 bases). Germline V gives CDR1 MNHNS, CDR2 SASEGT. This CDR3 has 16 amino acids. Trimming took off 2 bases at V and 7 bases at J, with 15 bases between the two ends. The CDR3 is CASSEQQGSRNSPLHF. CDR3 coding DNA: TGTGCCAGCAGTGAACAACAGGGATCGAGGAATTCACCCCTCCACTTT.

The chain uses TRBV6-1 and TRBJ2-7; 8 bases are shared with TRBD2. CDR3 length: 13 residues. Germline loops: CDR1 MNHNS, CDR2 SASEGT. J gave up 3 bases and V 6 bases, and 4 bases lay outside the gene matches. The CDR3 DNA reads as TGTGCCAGCAGGGGTAGCGGGGTCTACGAGCAGTACTTC. Translation gives CASRGSGVYEQYF.

The V call is TRBV11-1, the J call TRBJ2-1; D call uncertain. Trimming took off 4 bases at V and 6 bases at J, with 13 bases between the two ends. Germline-derived CDR1 and CDR2 are SGHAT and FQDESV (reference sequence). The CDR3 is 14 residues long. The CDR3, as DNA: TGTGCCAGCAGCTCCCCGGGTGGCATCAATGAGCAGTTCTTC. Protein: CASSSPGGINEQFF.

The chain carries TRBV19 and TRBJ2-1; TRBD1 matches 10 bases. Germline loops: CDR1 LNHDA, CDR2 SQIVND (reference sequence). J gave up 4 bases and V 3 bases, and 18 bases lay outside the gene matches. The CDR3 extends over 20 amino acids. CDR3 amino acids: CASSILFSGTGVGVYNEQFF. CDR3 nucleotides: TGTGCCAGTAGTATTTTGTTCTCGGGGACAGGGGTGGGGGTTTACAATGAGCAGTTCTTC.